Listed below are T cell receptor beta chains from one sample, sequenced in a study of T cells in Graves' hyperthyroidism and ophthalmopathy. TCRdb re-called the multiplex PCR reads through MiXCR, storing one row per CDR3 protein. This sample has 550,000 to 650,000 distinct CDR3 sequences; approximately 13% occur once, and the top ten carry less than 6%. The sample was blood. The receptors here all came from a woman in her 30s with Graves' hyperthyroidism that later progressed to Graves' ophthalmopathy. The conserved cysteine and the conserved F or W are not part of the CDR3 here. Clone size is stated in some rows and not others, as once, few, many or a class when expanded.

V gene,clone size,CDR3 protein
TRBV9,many,ASSGRPGQPDDYEQY
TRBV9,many,ASSVEGSSEEQF
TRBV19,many,ASSLGQGLSSYNSPLH
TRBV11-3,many,ASSKRDNPPPLNTEAF
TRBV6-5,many,ASSYEFLESPENSPLH
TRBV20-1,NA,SAPEAGNTEAF
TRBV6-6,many,ASSYSRPRWDEQY
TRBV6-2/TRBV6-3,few,ASGPGGADTQY
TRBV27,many,ASSSLTGGVEQY
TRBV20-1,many,SARADTYSNQPQH
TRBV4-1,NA,ASSQAGFFVGTEAF